These T cell receptor beta chains were read from a single sample in a study of T-cell memory formation after mild COVID-19. TCRdb reprocessed the 5' RACE reads with MiXCR, giving one entry per CDR3 protein. The repertoire holds some 410,000 distinct CDR3 sequences, with around a quarter as singletons. The sequenced sample was PBMCs or a T cell subset sorted from them (not recorded which). Every receptor here comes from an adult woman who had mild COVID-19 (a few samples of this study predate the infection). Cell type and time point are not known. Each CDR3 is given with its conserved first and last residue. D genes are given only for firm matches. Clone size is not always given. Where it is, it says once, few, many or a class for expanded clones.

d_call	v_call	clone_size	j_call	cdr3_aa	cdr3_nt
.	TRBV27	.	TRBJ2-1	CASCFSVTYNEQFF	TGTGCCAGCTGTTTTAGCGTAACCTACAATGAGCAGTTCTTC
TRBD1	TRBV5-1	few	TRBJ2-7	CASSAGGFGYNEQYF	TGCGCCAGCAGTGCAGGGGGCTTTGGGTACAACGAGCAGTACTTC
TRBD1	TRBV7-3	few	TRBJ2-3	CASRRTGPTDTQYF	TGTGCCAGCAGACGGACAGGACCTACAGATACGCAGTATTTT
.	TRBV6-2/TRBV6-3	.	TRBJ1-5	CASSSFGVANQPQHF	TGTGCCAGCAGTTCCTTTGGGGTCGCAAATCAGCCCCAGCATTTT
.	TRBV15	few	TRBJ1-1	CATSSRGNTEAFF	TGTGCCACCAGCAGTCGTGGGAACACTGAAGCTTTCTTT
.	TRBV4-1	few	TRBJ1-1	CASSQAGARRMNTEAFF	TGCGCCAGCAGCCAAGCAGGGGCGCGACGCATGAACACTGAAGCTTTCTTT
TRBD1	TRBV7-8	.	TRBJ1-2	CASSDRGTVNYGYTF	TGTGCCAGCAGCGACCGAGGGACAGTAAACTATGGCTACACCTTC
TRBD2	TRBV20-1	many	TRBJ2-7	CSASGLAGDEQYF	TGCAGTGCTAGCGGACTAGCGGGAGACGAGCAGTACTTC
.	TRBV20-1	.	TRBJ1-5	CSAREGGGHGAQPQHF	TGCAGTGCTAGAGAAGGGGGGGGGCATGGGGCTCAGCCCCAGCATTTT
.	TRBV7-9	.	TRBJ2-2	CASSWGLREDGELFF	TGTGCCAGCAGCTGGGGTTTAAGAGAGGACGGGGAGCTGTTTTTT
TRBD2	TRBV9	.	TRBJ2-7	CASSASLLAGGSYEQYF	TGTGCCAGCAGCGCTTCCCTCCTAGCGGGAGGGTCCTACGAGCAGTACTTC
.	TRBV9	once	TRBJ2-2	CASSARDNSGELFF	TGTGCCAGCAGCGCCAGGGACAACAGCGGGGAGCTGTTTTTT
TRBD2	TRBV7-2	many	TRBJ2-7	CASSQLAGGPRYEQYF	TGTGCCAGCAGCCAACTAGCGGGAGGGCCGAGGTACGAGCAGTACTTC
.	TRBV11-2	.	TRBJ1-1	CASTVRRAMNTEAFF	TGTGCCAGCACCGTCCGTCGGGCCATGAACACTGAAGCTTTCTTT
.	TRBV20-1	.	TRBJ2-3	CSASGWPTTDTQYF	TGCAGTGCTAGCGGATGGCCTACCACAGATACGCAGTATTTT
TRBD1	TRBV7-3	few	TRBJ2-1	CASSPGQGREEQFF	TGTGCCAGCAGCCCCGGACAGGGAAGGGAGGAGCAGTTCTTC
.	TRBV19	.	TRBJ1-2	CASTPGHYGYTF	TGTGCCAGTACCCCTGGCCACTATGGCTACACCTTC
.	TRBV27	.	TRBJ1-5	CASSLVVLNQPQHF	TGTGCCAGCAGTTTGGTGGTCCTCAATCAGCCCCAGCATTTT
.	TRBV5-5	many	TRBJ1-2	CASSPGVYGYTF	TGTGCCAGCAGCCCGGGGGTCTATGGCTACACCTTC
TRBD2	TRBV4-3	few	TRBJ2-5	CASSQAGTRGETQYF	TGCGCCAGCAGCCAAGCCGGGACTAGAGGGGAGACCCAGTACTTC
.	TRBV24-1	few	TRBJ2-7	CATSDRSRDGSYEQYF	TGTGCCACCAGTGATCGAAGCCGGGACGGCTCCTACGAGCAGTACTTC
.	TRBV19	.	TRBJ2-3	CASSKVQGLSDTQYF	TGTGCCAGTAGTAAGGTGCAGGGTCTTTCGGATACGCAGTATTTT
TRBD2	TRBV19	.	TRBJ2-1	CASSFRTSGAYNEQFF	TGTGCCAGTAGTTTCCGGACTAGCGGGGCTTACAATGAGCAGTTCTTC
.	TRBV12-3/TRBV12-4	.	TRBJ1-1	CASSLGVEAFF	TGTGCCAGCAGTTTAGGGGTAGAAGCTTTCTTT
.	TRBV14	.	TRBJ2-5	CASSQTGSSAETQYF	TGTGCCAGCAGCCAGACAGGTTCGAGCGCGGAGACCCAGTACTTC
TRBD1	TRBV14	once	TRBJ1-2	CASSQDRGGNYGYTF	TGTGCCAGCAGCCAAGACAGGGGGGGGAACTATGGCTACACCTTC
.	TRBV25-1	.	TRBJ1-1	CASLTPHPGTQGEAFF	TGTGCCAGCTTGACCCCTCATCCCGGGACACAGGGTGAAGCTTTCTTT
.	TRBV5-6	.	TRBJ1-5	CASSVGPNSNQPQHF	TGTGCCAGCAGCGTAGGACCAAATAGCAATCAGCCCCAGCATTTT
TRBD1	TRBV11-2	.	TRBJ2-5	CASSSGLTGGETQYF	TGTGCCAGCAGCTCGGGACTCACAGGGGGGGAGACCCAGTACTTC
.	TRBV15	few	TRBJ1-1	CATSKRSGDTEAFF	TGTGCCACCAGCAAACGGTCAGGGGACACTGAAGCTTTCTTT
.	TRBV20-1	.	TRBJ1-4	CSAPTATNEKLFF	TGCAGTGCCCCGACGGCAACTAATGAAAAACTGTTTTTT
.	TRBV5-1	few	TRBJ2-1	CASSLDGGLNEQFF	TGCGCCAGCAGCTTGGATGGAGGGTTGAATGAGCAGTTCTTC
.	TRBV20-1	.	TRBJ2-7	CSARGYYGEQYF	TGCAGTGCTAGGGGTTACTACGGCGAGCAGTACTTC
TRBD1	TRBV7-9	.	TRBJ2-1	CASSSDRGKKIGNEQFF	TGTGCCAGCAGCTCCGACAGGGGAAAAAAGATCGGCAATGAGCAGTTCTTC
TRBD2	TRBV12-3/TRBV12-4	few	TRBJ2-1	CASTLFGGVDNEQFF	TGTGCCAGCACCCTTTTCGGGGGGGTTGACAATGAGCAGTTCTTC
TRBD1	TRBV5-1	few	TRBJ2-4	CASSSGTVDSIKF	TGCGCCAGCAGCTCAGGGACAGTCGATAGCATAAAGTTC
TRBD1	TRBV29-1	.	TRBJ2-3	CSVEVWQGADTQYF	TGCAGCGTTGAGGTGTGGCAGGGGGCAGATACGCAGTATTTT
TRBD2	TRBV13	.	TRBJ2-7	CASSIERGITYEQYF	TGTGCCAGCAGCATCGAGCGGGGGATAACCTACGAGCAGTACTTC
TRBD1	TRBV18	few	TRBJ2-7	CASSPRQGLAGEQYF	TGTGCCAGCTCACCGCGACAGGGTTTGGCGGGCGAGCAGTACTTC
.	TRBV4-3	few	TRBJ2-7	CASSQDGEDTYEQYF	TGCGCCAGCAGCCAAGATGGTGAGGATACCTACGAGCAGTACTTC
.	TRBV6-6	few	TRBJ2-1	CASLRTGEGNEQFF	TGTGCCAGTCTAAGGACGGGGGAAGGCAATGAGCAGTTCTTC
.	TRBV20-1	.	TRBJ1-1	CSARKPAKRSTEAFF	TGCAGTGCTAGAAAGCCCGCTAAGAGAAGCACTGAAGCTTTCTTT
TRBD1	TRBV20-1	.	TRBJ2-5	CSSQGLEETQYF	TGCAGTTCACAGGGGTTAGAAGAGACCCAGTACTTC
TRBD2	TRBV4-2	few	TRBJ2-7	CASSQGGTYEQYF	TGTGCCAGCAGCCAGGGAGGGACCTACGAGCAGTACTTC
.	TRBV6-6	few	TRBJ1-1	CASSYPGENTEAFF	TGTGCCAGCAGTTACCCAGGGGAGAACACTGAAGCTTTCTTT
.	TRBV5-6	few	TRBJ2-5	CASSSTLSQETQYF	TGTGCCAGCAGTTCTACGTTGAGCCAAGAGACCCAGTACTTC
TRBD1	TRBV12-3/TRBV12-4	.	TRBJ1-2	CASSPGQGAVYGYTF	TGTGCCAGCAGCCCGGGACAGGGGGCGGTCTATGGCTACACCTTC
.	TRBV6-1	.	TRBJ1-1	CASSPNPRKNTEAFF	TGTGCCAGCAGCCCGAATCCGCGTAAGAACACTGAAGCTTTCTTT